This TCR beta chain was captured in a study of blood T cells in healthy people across ages. The CDR3 is 13 amino acids. In germline, CDR1 is SGHAT, CDR2 FQNNGV. Between the trimmed V and J ends, which lost 5 bases and 8 bases, there was a span of 15 bases. Primers used in a second PCR of about 6 to 11 cycles were a sample-barcoded 5' primer and a J-beta primer mix. There were at least 3 million CDR3-containing paired-end reads obtained from each sample. TCRdb used MiXCR to reprocess the 5' RACE reads, holding one entry per CDR3 protein. In the table there are fewer than 1,000,000 distinct CDR3 sequences, around two fifths of which are singletons.

The chain combines TRBV11-2 with TRBJ2-5; the D is unclear. The source material was blood. The receptor comes from a man between 60 and 70 years old in good health. Here the CDR3 reads CASSHHRGFTQYF. The CDR3 DNA sequence: TGTGCCAGCAGCCATCATAGAGGCTTTACCCAGTACTTC.